The 2 T cell receptor beta chains below were found in one sample sequenced in a study of OX40 agonist ivuxolimab in advanced cancers. Here immunoSEQ multiplex PCR was the method, and the copy in TCRdb shows in-frame clones only, minus some. The sample includes around 76,000 clones, around 90% of them seen just once. Source: CD4+ or CD8+ T cells sorted from blood, taken in a trial of the OX40 agonist ivuxolimab. The receptors were sampled from an adult with an advanced solid tumor such as melanoma, head and neck, liver or kidney cancer.

The chain combines TRBV10-3 with TRBJ2-7; TRBD2 matches 8 bases. Germline trimming cut 2 bases from V and 7 bases from J; bases unmatched to any gene: 7. The CDR3 totals 14 residues. The V gene's germline CDR1 is ENHRY and CDR2 SYGVKD. CDR3 nucleotides: TGTGCCATCAGTGAGGGACTAGCTACTAGGGAGCAGTACTTC. It translates to CAISEGLATREQYF.

This clone has more than one count but fewer than ten. The chain carries TRBV30 and TRBJ2-7, with 9 bases identical to TRBD2. Trimming took 3 bases from V and 1 from J; bases not matched to a gene: 16. CDR1 and CDR2 (germline): GTSNPN, SVGIG (reference sequence). CDR3 length: 18 residues. The CDR3: CAWSPGRLGLASSYEQYF. The DNA of the CDR3 is TGTGCCTGGAGCCCTGGCCGGCTAGGACTAGCGTCTTCCTACGAGCAGTACTTC.